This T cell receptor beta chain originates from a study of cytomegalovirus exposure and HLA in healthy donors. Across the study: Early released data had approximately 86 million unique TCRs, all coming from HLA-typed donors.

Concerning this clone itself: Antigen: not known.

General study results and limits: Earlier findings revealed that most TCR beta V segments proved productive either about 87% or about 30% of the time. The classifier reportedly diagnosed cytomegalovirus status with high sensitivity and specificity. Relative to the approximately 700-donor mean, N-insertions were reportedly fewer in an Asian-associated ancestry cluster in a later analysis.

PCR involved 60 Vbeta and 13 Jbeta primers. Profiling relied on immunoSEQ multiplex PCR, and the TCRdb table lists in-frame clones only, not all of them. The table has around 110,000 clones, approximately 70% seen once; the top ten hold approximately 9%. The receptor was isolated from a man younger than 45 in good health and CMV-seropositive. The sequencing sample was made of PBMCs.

The CDR3 DNA reads TGCGCCAGCAGCTTAGATACAGGGGGCACTGGAAACACCATATATTTT. It is translated as CASSLDTGGTGNTIYF. The chain employs TRBV5-1 and TRBJ1-3, with 9 nucleotides matching TRBD1. Germline assignment: CDR1 SGHRS and CDR2 YFSETQ. Trimming at V came to 2 bases and at J to 2 bases, leaving 5 bases not matched to a gene. The CDR3 spans 16 residues. The entire variable domain, with the rest obtained from reference TRBV5-1 and TRBJ1-3, is as follows: KAGVTQTPRYLIKTRGQQVTLSCSPISGHRSVSWYQQTPGQGLQFLFEYFSETQRNKGNFPGRFSGRQFSNSRSEMNVSTLELGDSALYLCASSLDTGGTGNTIYFGEGSWLTVV.